Listed here are 17 T cell receptor beta chains from one sample, sequenced in a study of TIL therapy for anti-PD-1-resistant metastatic lung cancer. The time point is: pre-treatment sample, taken before nivolumab and TIL therapy. The libraries were made with immunoSEQ v3. Sequencing used immunoSEQ multiplex PCR; TCRdb keeps in-frame clones, though not all of them. The sample carries 52,000 or so clones, around four fifths recorded once. The sequencing used blood, collected at baseline. The receptors were gathered from a person aged 25 to 80 with non-small cell lung cancer.

This chain joins TRBV9 and TRBJ2-1; TRBD2 is a possible D gene (6 bases). The CDR3 has 17 residues. Germline V gene sequence: CDR1 SGDLS, CDR2 YYNGEE. V lost 4 bases, J lost 2 bases, and 19 bases lay in between. This chain's CDR3 is CASSPLGVRGPYNEQFF. The CDR3, as DNA: TGTGCCAGCAGCCCCCTTGGAGTGCGGGGACCCTACAATGAGCAGTTCTTC.

V gene TRBV28 combines with J gene TRBJ2-7; D may correspond to TRBD1 or TRBD2 (6 bases each). Germline V gene sequence: CDR1 MDHEN, CDR2 SYDVKM. The CDR3 is 15 residues long. Trimming shortened V by 5 bases and J by 2 bases, and 16 bases separated the two germline ends. Here the CDR3 reads CASSPSGAPPYEQYF. DNA for the CDR3: TGTGCCAGCAGTCCCTCGGGGGCGCCCCCCTACGAGCAGTACTTC.

CDR3 bases: TGTGCCAGCAGCCCACGGACAGGGAATGAAAAACTGTTTTTT. The encoded protein is CASSPRTGNEKLFF. The rearrangement uses TRBV7-2 and TRBJ1-4, with 8 bases that match TRBD1. CDR1 SGHTA and CDR2 FQGNSA come from the germline V gene. The CDR3 has 14 amino acids. Trimming cost V 5 bases and J 5 bases; bases outside gene matches: 4.

The chain links TRBV19 to TRBJ1-2; no clear D gene. Per germline, CDR1 LNHDA and CDR2 SQIVND (reference sequence). Trimming removed 6 bases from V and 4 bases from J, with 9 bases in between. The CDR3 has 12 residues. The CDR3 loop reads CASRPTLYGYTF. Here the CDR3 DNA reads TGTGCCAGTAGGCCGACGCTCTATGGCTACACCTTC.

This clone was recorded a few times. V and J are TRBV12-2 and TRBJ1-5; the D call of TRBD1 is as the table states it, not checked on the DNA. TRBV12-2 is flagged as a pseudogene. The CDR3 is made up of 17 amino acids. The CDR3 sequence is CASRRLQGSGSNQPQHF. The CDR3 nucleotides read TGTGCAAGTCGACGTTTGCAGGGAAGTGGGAGCAATCAGCCCCAGCATTTT.

This clone was seen a handful of times. The chain combines TRBV7-2 with TRBJ2-2, with D unresolved. V was trimmed by 4 bases and J by 2 bases, leaving 8 bases between them. This CDR3 has 14 amino acids. In germline, CDR1 is SGHTA, CDR2 FQGNSA. CDR3 sequence: CASSSGVNTGELFF. The CDR3 region has the DNA TGTGCCAGCAGCTCTGGGGTCAACACCGGGGAGCTGTTTTTT.

The chain recombines TRBV28 with TRBJ2-2; a possible D gene is TRBD2 (7 bases). Deletions cut 1 base from V and 4 bases from J, with 16 bases between. This CDR3 comprises 17 residues. Germline V gene sequence: CDR1 MDHEN, CDR2 SYDVKM. The CDR3 coding sequence is TGTGCCAGCAGTTTATTCACCGGGGGGCCAATCACCGGGGAGCTGTTTTTT. Translation: CASSLFTGGPITGELFF.

V and J are TRBV28 and TRBJ1-1; 7 nucleotides agree with TRBD1. V gave up 3 bases and J gave up 3 bases; unmatched junction bases: 1. The CDR3 sequence is 13 residues long. The germline V gene encodes CDR1 MDHEN and CDR2 SYDVKM. CDR3 residues: CASSLGTDTEAFF. The CDR3 nucleotides are TGTGCCAGCAGTTTGGGGACAGACACTGAAGCTTTCTTT.

This clone came up many times. The genes are TRBV6-7 and TRBJ1-5; D not resolved. TRBV6-7 is sorted into the ORF group, with uncertain function. Trimming took 2 bases from V and 2 from J, leaving 22 bases between them. The CDR3 sequence is 19 residues long. CDR3: CASSYRQQIKDGRNQPQHF. Written as DNA, the CDR3 is TGTGCCAGCAGTTACCGACAACAGATCAAGGACGGGCGCAATCAGCCCCAGCATTTT.

The V and J genes are TRBV30 and TRBJ1-5; 8 bases are shared with TRBD1. V was clipped by 3 bases and J by 9 bases; unmatched bases: 7. Germline lookup yields CDR1 GTSNPN and CDR2 SVGIG (reference sequence). The CDR3 is 13 amino acids. CDR3: CAWSRGRATPQHF. In nucleotides, the CDR3 is TGTGCCTGGAGCAGGGGGCGGGCCACGCCCCAGCATTTT.

The rearrangement uses TRBV6-6 and TRBJ2-1; a weak D match, TRBD2 (5 bases). This CDR3 is 14 amino acids long. Germline lookup yields CDR1 MNHNY and CDR2 SVGAGI (reference sequence). V was trimmed by 2 bases and J by 7 bases, leaving 12 bases between them. In DNA, the CDR3 is TGTGCCAGCAGTTACGAGGTGCGGGCTAATGAGCAGTTCTTC. Its translation is CASSYEVRANEQFF.

This chain links TRBV29-1 with TRBJ2-2; 8 bases map to TRBD1. The CDR3 consists of 13 residues. The germline CDR1 and CDR2 sequences are SQVTM and ANQGSEA. V was pared by 5 bases and J by 2 bases, with 1 base of the junction left unmatched. The CDR3 sequence is CSVSGGNTGELFF. The CDR3 nucleotides read TGCAGCGTTTCAGGGGGCAACACCGGGGAGCTGTTTTTT.

J is TRBJ2-1 and V is TRBV15, with 10 bases fitting TRBD1. Germline CDR1 is LNHNV and CDR2 is YYDKDF (reference sequence). V was pared by 1 base and J by 7 bases, with 4 bases of the junction left unmatched. The CDR3 is 15 amino acids. The CDR3 here is CATSRGQGAFNEQFF. Written as DNA, the CDR3 is TGTGCCACCAGCAGAGGACAGGGGGCTTTTAATGAGCAGTTCTTC.

The gene calls are TRBV21-1 and TRBJ2-4; the table names TRBD1, a call not compared with the DNA. TRBV21-1 is recorded as a pseudogene. The CDR3 consists of 16 residues. CDR3 sequence: CASSTGQILAKNIQYF. The DNA of the CDR3 is TGTGCCAGCAGCACGGGACAGATCCTAGCCAAAAACATTCAGTACTTC.

This clone was picked up one time. The chain carries TRBV29-1 and TRBJ1-2, with 8 bases matching TRBD1. V was clipped by 5 bases and J by 4 bases; unmatched bases: 3. The CDR3 consists of 12 residues. Per germline, CDR1 SQVTM and CDR2 ANQGSEA. The CDR3 bases are TGCAGCGTTCCCAGGGGGCCCTATGGCTACACCTTC. It translates to CSVPRGPYGYTF. Supplemented by reference TRBV29-1 and TRBJ1-2, the full variable domain reads SAVISQKPSRDICQRGTSLTIQCQVDSQVTMMFWYRQQPGQSLTLIATANQGSEATYESGFVIDKFPISRPNLTFSTLTVSNMSPEDSSIYLCSVPRGPYGYTFGSGTRLTVV.

This clone was seen only once. The chain joins TRBV7-2 to TRBJ2-5; D unclear. Germline V gene data show CDR1 as SGHTA and CDR2 as FQGNSA. V was pared by 5 bases and J by 1 base, with 8 bases between. The CDR3 loop spans 13 amino acids. CDR3 amino acids: CASSQPLQETQYF. Here the CDR3 DNA reads TGTGCCAGCAGCCAACCGCTCCAAGAGACCCAGTACTTC. Variable domain in full (rest from reference TRBV7-2 and TRBJ2-5): GAGVSQSPSNKVTEKGKDVELRCDPISGHTALYWYRQSLGQGLEFLIYFQGNSAPDKSGLPSDRFSAERTGGSVSTLTIQRTQQEDSAVYLCASSQPLQETQYFGPGTRLLVL.

The J gene is TRBJ2-6, the V gene TRBV3-1 (or the pseudogene TRBV3-2), with D perhaps assigned TRBD1 or TRBD2 (5 bases each). Germline V gene sequence: CDR1 LGHDT, CDR2 YNNKEL (reference sequence). The V gene lost 4 bases and the J gene lost 0 bases, with 13 bases spanning the gap. The CDR3 covers 17 residues. The CDR3 region is CASSLQPGTSGANVLTF. CDR3 coding DNA: TGTGCCAGCAGCCTCCAACCAGGGACCTCTGGGGCCAACGTCCTGACTTTC.